This TCR beta chain originates from a study of shared clonotypes between healthy human individuals. Study outcomes and limitations: The naive CD4 repertoires of a handful of donors were compared, and about 5% of clonotypes were shared.

Produced via immunoSEQ multiplex PCR; TCRdb's table is partial and in-frame only. The data hold more than 2 million clones, with 95% observed a single time. The length of the CDR3 is 14 residues. On this clone itself: The antigen remains undetermined. The junction departs from germline at one end; a sequencing error may be responsible.

The source is a man younger than 35 in good health. The genes are TRBV5-3 and TRBJ2-1, with 7 bases fitting TRBD2. TRBV5-3 is sorted into the ORF group, with uncertain function. Specimen: naive CD4+ T cells sorted from blood. Subset specified: CD45RA+ positively selected. CDR3 loop: CARRLGGTYNEQFF. The CDR3 DNA reads TGTGCCAGAAGATTGGGGGGGACCTACAATGAGCAGTTCTTC.